A single sample gave rise to the 24 T cell receptor beta chains below, sequenced in a study of cytomegalovirus exposure and HLA in healthy donors. PCR involved 60 Vbeta and 13 Jbeta primers. TCRdb's copy holds only in-frame clones and misses some; the assay was immunoSEQ multiplex PCR. The sample comprises about 130,000 clones, more than 80% of which are singletons, and 2.5% to 3.5% rests with the top ten. The sequenced sample consisted of PBMCs. The receptors stem from a male donor in good health and CMV-seronegative.

This chain connects TRBV27 to TRBJ2-7, with 7 nucleotides matching TRBD1. The CDR3 is 14 amino acids. CDR1 is MNHEY and CDR2 is SMNVEV in the germline V gene (reference sequence). Trimming cost V 6 bases and J 0 bases; bases outside gene matches: 5. The CDR3, as DNA: TGTGCCAGCAGCGCGACAGGGCTCTCCTACGAGCAGTACTTC. Protein product: CASSATGLSYEQYF.

The chain links TRBV27 to TRBJ2-1, with 7 positions matching TRBD2. Germline V gene data show CDR1 as MNHEY and CDR2 as SMNVEV (reference sequence). The V and J ends lost 6 bases and 0 bases, in that order; junction bases with no gene match: 8. The CDR3 has 16 residues. CDR3 sequence (DNA): TGTGCCAGCAGCGGGAGGAACTACAACTCCTACAATGAGCAGTTCTTC. It yields the protein CASSGRNYNSYNEQFF.

The chain links TRBV5-1 to TRBJ2-1; 12 bases are shared with TRBD1. The CDR3 contains 16 residues. V gave up 0 bases and J gave up 8 bases; unmatched junction bases: 6. CDR1 and CDR2 (germline): SGHRS, YFSETQ. The CDR3 is CASSLAGGTGGYEQFF. The CDR3 DNA is TGCGCCAGCAGCTTGGCCGGGGGGACAGGGGGCTATGAGCAGTTCTTC.

V usage is TRBV27 and J usage is TRBJ2-5; 12 bases agree with TRBD1. TRBJ2-7 matches the DNA end more closely, so the J call is doubtful. Germline-derived CDR1 and CDR2 are MNHEY and SMNVEV (reference sequence). CDR3 size: 13 residues. The CDR3 coding sequence is TGTGCCAGCGGGACAGGGGGCGCGAACGAGCAGTACTTC. This translates into CASGTGGANEQYF.

This rearrangement joins TRBV5-6 to TRBJ2-5, with D possibly matching TRBD1 (6 bases). V lost 0 bases and J lost 0, with 9 bases in between. Germline CDR1 SGHDT, CDR2 YYEEEE. The CDR3 is made up of 15 amino acids. The CDR3 bases are TGTGCCAGCAGCTTGGTGGGACAAAACCAAGAGACCCAGTACTTC. Translating it yields CASSLVGQNQETQYF.

This chain connects TRBV7-2 to TRBJ1-1; the match to TRBD1 covers 11 bases. The CDR3 consists of 17 residues. After removal of 5 bases from V and 4 bases from J, the junction contained 12 bases not matched to a gene. Germline CDR1 reads SGHTA; CDR2 reads FQGNSA. The CDR3 loop is CASSPRGSGTGGTEAFF. In DNA, the CDR3 is TGTGCCAGCAGCCCCCGGGGCTCCGGGACAGGGGGCACTGAAGCTTTCTTT.

This chain connects TRBV6-1 to TRBJ1-1; no reliable D call. This CDR3 is 14 amino acids long. Germline CDR1 is MNHNS and CDR2 is SASEGT. The V and J ends lost 2 bases and 1 base respectively, with 8 bases between them. The DNA for the CDR3 is TGTGCCAGCAGTGAACAGATATCGAACACTGAAGCTTTCTTT. The encoded protein is CASSEQISNTEAFF.

The chain is built from TRBV10-2 and TRBJ2-7; the match to TRBD1 covers 12 bases. The CDR3 loop spans 15 amino acids. Germline-derived CDR1 and CDR2 are WSHSY and SAAADI. V lost 5 bases to trimming and J lost 5 bases; unmatched junction nucleotides: 7. The CDR3 loop reads CASSIKGQGADEQYF. For the CDR3, the DNA is TGCGCCAGCAGTATAAAGGGACAGGGGGCCGACGAGCAGTACTTC.

V is TRBV19 and J is TRBJ1-1, with D unclear. V lost 8 bases and J 1 base, leaving 11 bases between the germline ends. The CDR3 runs 13 residues. The germline CDR1 and CDR2 sequences are LNHDA and SQIVND (reference sequence). CDR3 in DNA: TGTGCCAGTGGTCAAACAACGAACACTGAAGCTTTCTTT. Translation: CASGQTTNTEAFF.

The chain recombines TRBV27 with TRBJ1-1; the D gene is possibly TRBD1 (6 bases). Germline V gene lookup returns CDR1 MNHEY and CDR2 SMNVEV (reference sequence). The V end was cut by 5 bases, the J end by 1 base, with 8 bases between. This CDR3 contains 13 residues. Here the CDR3 reads CASSLDRNTEAFF. DNA of the CDR3: TGTGCCAGCAGTCTGGACAGGAACACTGAAGCTTTCTTT.

CDR3 protein: CASSTGTGVNTEAFF. Written as DNA, the CDR3 is TGTGCCAGCTCAACCGGGACAGGGGTGAACACTGAAGCTTTCTTT. This chain links TRBV18 with TRBJ1-1, with TRBD1 matching 10 bases. Germline values: CDR1 KGHSH, CDR2 LQKENI. V lost 5 bases and J lost 0; bases outside the gene matches: 3. This CDR3 comprises 15 residues.

CDR3 sequence reads: CASSLVHIRPDGGLYEQYF. The CDR3 DNA sequence: TGTGCCAGCAGCTTAGTACATATTAGGCCCGATGGAGGCCTCTACGAGCAGTACTTC. This chain joins TRBV11-3 and TRBJ2-7, with D perhaps matching TRBD2 (5 bases). CDR1 is SGHNT, CDR2 YENEEA, per germline. CDR3 length: 19 amino acids. The V end was cut by 1 base, the J end by 3 bases, with 25 bases between.

A single count supports this clone. In nucleotides, the CDR3 is TGTGCCAGCAGCTGGCAAATGAACACTGAAGCTTTCTTT. It codes for CASSWQMNTEAFF. The chain links TRBV7-4 to TRBJ1-1; D remains ambiguous. The V gene lost 4 bases and the J gene lost 0 bases, with 6 bases spanning the gap. Germline lookup yields CDR1 SGHVT and CDR2 SQSDAQ. The CDR3 consists of 13 residues.

In its sample, this clone was seen once. V is TRBV6-6 and J is TRBJ1-4; TRBD1 might be the D (6 bases). Germline loops: CDR1 MNHNY, CDR2 SVGAGI (reference sequence). V was clipped by 2 bases and J by 11 bases, with 12 bases between them. The CDR3 length is 13 residues. The CDR3 is CASSYERGGKLFF. The CDR3 nucleotides read TGTGCCAGCAGTTACGAGAGGGGGGGGAAACTGTTTTTT.

This clone showed up just a few times. The chain couples TRBV6-5 to TRBJ2-7, with 8 bases lining up with TRBD1. The CDR3 consists of 15 residues. V lost 10 bases to trimming and J lost 4 bases; unmatched junction nucleotides: 15. Germline V CDR1 and CDR2: MNHEY, SVGAGI. The CDR3 nucleotides are TGTGCCACCCGTCAGGTCGCGACAGGGGAATACGAGCAGTACTTC. This encodes CATRQVATGEYEQYF.

The V gene is TRBV7-2, the J gene TRBJ2-3, with 8 bases fitting TRBD2. V trimming: 0 bases; J trimming: 1 base; junction bases outside the gene matches: 12. The germline V gene has CDR1 SGHTA and CDR2 FQGNSA. The CDR3 runs to 19 residues. The CDR3 region is CASSLAVQGAGGGTDTQYF. The CDR3 nucleotides are TGTGCCAGCAGCTTAGCGGTCCAAGGTGCGGGGGGTGGCACAGATACGCAGTATTTT.

This clone was observed a handful of times. An end of the junction differs from the germline gene, which may be a read error. The CDR3 here is CASSLSTGNSQYF. The DNA for the CDR3 is TGTGCCAGCAGTTTATCTACAGGGAACAGTCAGTACTTC. The chain recombines TRBV27 with TRBJ2-4; maybe TRBD1 (6 bases). CDR1 MNHEY and CDR2 SMNVEV come from the germline V gene (reference sequence). The CDR3 has 13 residues.

The chain uses TRBV7-9 and TRBJ2-2, with 10 bases matching TRBD1. The CDR3 runs 16 residues. Germline CDR1 and CDR2: SEHNR and FQNEAQ (reference sequence). The junction had 7 bases not matched to a gene; V was cut back by 5 bases and J by 4 bases. The CDR3 spells CASSEDRGRGTGELFF. CDR3 nucleotide sequence: TGTGCCAGCAGCGAAGACAGGGGGCGCGGCACCGGGGAGCTGTTTTTT.

This chain joins TRBV9 and TRBJ2-5; possibly TRBD2 for D (6 bases). The germline gives CDR1 SGDLS, CDR2 YYNGEE. The CDR3 sequence is 15 residues long. The V end was cut by 0 bases, the J end by 6 bases, with 15 bases between. The chain's CDR3 is CASSVGRGIMKTQYF. For the CDR3, the DNA is TGTGCCAGCAGCGTAGGGAGGGGCATCATGAAGACCCAGTACTTC.

This clone was counted a single time. J is TRBJ2-1 and V is TRBV9; D not resolved. Germline-derived CDR1 and CDR2 are SGDLS and YYNGEE. V was clipped by 0 bases and J by 4 bases, with 14 bases between them. The CDR3 covers 16 residues. This chain's CDR3 is CASSVASWAAYNEQFF. In DNA, the CDR3 is TGTGCCAGCAGCGTAGCGAGTTGGGCCGCTTACAATGAGCAGTTCTTC.

As for this clone: One junction end disagrees with the germline gene, perhaps due to a read error. The gene calls are TRBV7-9 and TRBJ2-7; TRBD1 agrees at 8 bases. Germline lookup yields CDR1 SEHNR and CDR2 FQNEAQ (reference sequence). This CDR3 spans 14 amino acids. The CDR3 protein is CVSNSPGQGHEQYF. The CDR3 DNA reads as TGTGTCAGCAACAGCCCTGGACAGGGCCACGAGCAGTACTTC.

A single count supports this clone. The chain joins TRBV5-1 to TRBJ1-5; TRBD1 agrees at 7 bases. The germline gives CDR1 SGHRS, CDR2 YFSETQ. This CDR3 comprises 16 residues. The V gene end was trimmed by 0 bases and the J gene end by 3 bases; junction bases not matched to a gene: 6. CDR3 region: CASSLGIGQDNQPQHF. The CDR3 DNA is TGCGCCAGCAGCTTGGGAATCGGACAGGACAATCAGCCCCAGCATTTT.

The CDR3 loop reads CASSYSEIQNTEAFF. For the CDR3, the DNA is TGTGCCAGCAGTTACTCAGAAATACAGAACACTGAAGCTTTCTTT. The J gene is TRBJ1-1, the V gene TRBV6-5; D ambiguous. The CDR3 covers 15 residues. CDR1 is MNHEY, CDR2 SVGAGI, per germline. V was trimmed by 0 bases and J by 1 base, leaving 9 bases between them.

The chain is built from TRBV5-6 and TRBJ1-1; 7 nucleotides agree with TRBD1. The CDR3 length is 14 residues. J gave up 6 bases and V 0 bases, and 5 bases lay outside the gene matches. Looked up from germline, CDR1 is SGHDT and CDR2 is YYEEEE. This chain's CDR3 is CASSLGQGSPEAFF. CDR3 bases: TGTGCCAGCAGCTTGGGACAGGGATCCCCTGAAGCTTTCTTT. The full variable domain, in which reference TRBV5-6 and TRBJ1-1 provide the parts outside the CDR3, is DAGVTQSPTHLIKTRGQQVTLRCSPKSGHDTVSWYQQALGQGPQFIFQYYEEEERQRGNFPDRFSGHQFPNYSSELNVNALLLGDSALYLCASSLGQGSPEAFFGQGTRLTVV.